This T cell receptor (beta chain) is drawn from a study of shared clonotypes between healthy human individuals. This CDR3 is 14 amino acids long. V was trimmed by 3 bases and J by 1 base, leaving 8 bases between them. Looked up from germline, CDR1 is SGHVS and CDR2 is FNYEAQ. Sequenced by immunoSEQ multiplex PCR; TCRdb stores in-frame clones only, minus some. The profile covers over 2 million clones, with approximately 95% appearing a single time and around 1.1% taken by the ten largest. CD8 cells regarded as naive lacked CD45RO, were positively chosen for CCR7, and omitted terminally differentiated effector memory CD45RA+ cells.

The sequence came from a man aged 18-30 years in good health. Specimen: naive CD8+ T cells sorted from blood. The chain has TRBV7-6 and TRBJ2-3; D is perhaps TRBD1 (5 bases). CDR3 sequence (DNA): TGTGCCAGCAGCTTCGTAGGGGGCACAGATACGCAGTATTTT. Its translation: CASSFVGGTDTQYF.